This is a list of T cell receptor beta chains from one sample in a study of esophageal squamous cell carcinoma under preoperative chemotherapy. TCRdb redid the calling of the PCR reads with MiXCR, one entry per CDR3 protein. Here the sample spans roughly 12,000 distinct CDR3 sequences, almost 55% being singletons. This specimen was acquired from a patient given preoperative chemotherapy. The receptor source for this set is a human donor with esophageal squamous cell carcinoma. The donor label of this sample is uncertain. Both conserved end residues are part of each CDR3. D genes are given only for firm matches. Only part of the rows carry a size: once, few, many, or a class if the clone is expanded.

size | J | V | D | DNA | CDR3
many | TRBJ1-5 | TRBV7-2 | - | TGTGCCAGCAGCTTATTGGGGACATCCTCATCGCCCCAGCATTTT | CASSLLGTSSSPQHF
- | TRBJ2-2 | TRBV3-1 | TRBD2 | TGTGCCAGCAGTTCGGAGCGGGGCGGCACCGGGGAGCTGTTTTTT | CASSSERGGTGELFF
- | TRBJ2-4 | TRBV6-1 | - | TGTGCCAGCAGTGCGGGCCCGCTAAACATTCAGTACTTC | CASSAGPLNIQYF
- | TRBJ2-3 | TRBV6-1 | - | TGTGCCAGCAGTGACCACAGGGCAGATACGCAGTATTTT | CASSDHRADTQYF
- | TRBJ2-3 | TRBV6-1 | - | TGTGCCAGTGGACATATCACAGATACGCAGTATTTT | CASGHITDTQYF
- | TRBJ2-7 | TRBV6-1 | TRBD2 | TGTGCCAGCAATCCTAGCGGGATTTACGAGCAGTACTTC | CASNPSGIYEQYF
- | TRBJ2-3 | TRBV10-3 | - | TGTGCGGGCAAAGGGGGGCGGAGCACAGAGACGCAGTATTTC | CAGKGGRSTETQYF
- | TRBJ2-1 | TRBV7-2 | TRBD1 | TGTGCCAGCAGCTTGGGACAGGGCAGATACAATGAGCTGTTTTTC | CASSLGQGRYNELFF
few | TRBJ2-1 | TRBV6-1 | - | TGTGCCAGCAGTGAAACCGCCCTAGCTGGAGAGACCCAGTTCTTC | CASSETALAGETQFF
- | TRBJ2-3 | TRBV6-1 | - | TGTGCGGGCAGGGGAGACGAAAATACTCAGTATTTT | CAGRGDENTQYF
- | TRBJ1-1 | TRBV10-3 | - | TGTGCCATCAGTGAGTCGTTCGGTGTTATGAACACTGAAGCTTTCTTT | CAISESFGVMNTEAFF
- | TRBJ2-1 | TRBV6-1 | TRBD2 | TGTGCCAGCAGTGAACCGGGGGGGACGTACAATGAGCAGTTCTTC | CASSEPGGTYNEQFF
- | TRBJ2-7 | TRBV7-6 | - | TGTGCCAGCAGCACCCCGGCCCGCCTCGAGCAGTACTTC | CASSTPARLEQYF
- | TRBJ2-1 | TRBV6-5 | TRBD2 | TGTGCCAGCAGTTACTCCCGAGGGACTAGCGGCCCGAGCTCCTGCAATGAGCAGTTCTTC | CASSYSRGTSGPSSCNEQFF
few | TRBJ2-1 | TRBV7-9 | TRBD2 | TGTGCCAGCAGGGCACTAGCGGGAGAGGGTGAGCAGTTCTTC | CASRALAGEGEQFF
- | TRBJ2-4 | TRBV7-2 | TRBD2 | TGTGCGGGGCCCGGGGGGGGTGCGCAAAAGATTCAGTACTTC | CAGPGGGAQKIQYF
- | TRBJ2-1 | TRBV7-6 | - | TGTGCCAGCAGCTTACGTGGTGAGCAGTTCTTC | CASSLRGEQFF
- | TRBJ2-1 | TRBV6-1 | - | TGTGCCAGCCGGGATACCGGATACGAGCAGTTCTTC | CASRDTGYEQFF
- | TRBJ2-5 | TRBV6-1 | - | TGTGGCAGGGGGTGGGGGGGGGGTGACCAAGAGACGCAGTACTTC | CGRGWGGGDQETQYF
many | TRBJ2-5 | TRBV7-7 | - | TGTGCTAGCAGCTCCTCCAGGGGCGGAGAGACCCAGTACTTC | CASSSSRGGETQYF
- | TRBJ2-1 | TRBV7-2 | TRBD1 | TGTGTCAGCAGGGGGAGTGGGGGCCAGGACCAAAACACTCAGTTCTTC | CVSRGSGGQDQNTQFF
- | TRBJ2-3 | TRBV6-1 | TRBD2 | TGTGCCGGGAGGTTCGGGGGGGGGGAGGCAGAGACGCAGTATTTT | CAGRFGGGEAETQYF
medium-sized | TRBJ2-3 | TRBV6-1 | - | TGTGCCAGCCTCGCCGAGGGCACAGATACGCAGTATTTT | CASLAEGTDTQYF
- | TRBJ2-1 | TRBV11-1 | - | TGTGCCAGCAGCCCTCGATCCTACGAGCAGTTCTTC | CASSPRSYEQFF
- | TRBJ2-5 | TRBV7-7 | - | TGTGCTAGCAGCTCAGGACACCAAGAGACCCAGTACTTC | CASSSGHQETQYF
- | TRBJ2-4 | TRBV7-2 | TRBD2 | TGTGCCAGCAGGCGGCGGGGGGGGCTAGACCAAGAGACTCAGTACTTC | CASRRRGGLDQETQYF
- | TRBJ2-3 | TRBV6-4 | - | TGTGCGGGCCGTGAGGCTGTGAGCACAGATACGCAGTATTTT | CAGREAVSTDTQYF
medium-sized | TRBJ2-7 | TRBV11-3 | - | TGTGCCAGCAGCCTCAGCGGTTCCTACGAGCAGTACTTC | CASSLSGSYEQYF
- | TRBJ2-3 | TRBV6-5 | - | TGTGCCAGCAGACTCGGGACTGTGAACACAGATGAGCTGTATTTT | CASRLGTVNTDELYF
many | TRBJ1-1 | TRBV10-1 | - | TGCGCCAGGGACAGCACCATGAACACTGAAGCTTTCTTT | CARDSTMNTEAFF
medium-sized | TRBJ2-1 | TRBV12-3/TRBV12-4 | - | TGTGCCAGCAGCCCGAGCGGGCACGCAAACAATGAGCAGTTCTTC | CASSPSGHANNEQFF
medium-sized | TRBJ2-3 | TRBV6-1 | TRBD2 | TGTGCCAGCAGCGGCGGGGGGCCCAGAGATACGCAGTATTTT | CASSGGGPRDTQYF
medium-sized | TRBJ2-2 | TRBV7-7 | TRBD1 | TGTGCTAGCACCCCGGACAGGGGGCAGAACGGGGAGCTGTTTTTT | CASTPDRGQNGELFF
- | TRBJ2-1 | TRBV18 | - | TGTGCCAGCTCACCACGGCTGGGAAAGAACGAGCAGTTCTTC | CASSPRLGKNEQFF
many | TRBJ2-5 | TRBV7-9 | - | TGTGCCAGTGCTCAGGAGACCCAGTACTTC | CASAQETQYF
- | TRBJ2-1 | TRBV5-1 | TRBD1 | TGCGCCAGCAGCTTTTACAGGGGGCAGGGTGAGCAGTTCTTC | CASSFYRGQGEQFF
- | TRBJ2-7 | TRBV10-2 | - | TGCGCGGGCAGTGGGGGTGGAGAGGAAGATACGCAGTACTTC | CAGSGGGEEDTQYF
- | TRBJ2-1 | TRBV12-3/TRBV12-4 | TRBD2 | TGTGCCAGCAGTTTCACGGGAGGGCGATACAATGAGCAGTTCTTC | CASSFTGGRYNEQFF
medium-sized | TRBJ2-2 | TRBV10-1 | TRBD2 | TGCGCCAGCAGTGGGCCTAGCGGGAGGGAGCTGTTTTTT | CASSGPSGRELFF
- | TRBJ2-5 | TRBV7-6 | - | TGTGCCAGCAGCTTAGTTTCGGGCCTGACTTGGGGGTACAATGAGCAGTACTTC | CASSLVSGLTWGYNEQYF
- | TRBJ1-5 | TRBV10-2 | - | TGCGCCAGCAGTGAGTCGGACACCTATAGCAATCAGCCCCAGCATTTT | CASSESDTYSNQPQHF
many | TRBJ2-5 | TRBV6-1 | TRBD2 | TGTGCCAGCAGTGCCGCGGGAGTAGAGACCCAGTACTTC | CASSAAGVETQYF
- | TRBJ2-1 | TRBV7-2 | TRBD2 | TGTGCCAGCAGCTTATCCGGGACTAGCGGGAGTATGAAGACCCAGTTCTTC | CASSLSGTSGSMKTQFF
- | TRBJ2-7 | TRBV7-6 | TRBD1 | TGTGCCAGCAGCTTAGCCCAGAAGGGACAGGGGATTTCCTACGAGCAGTACTTC | CASSLAQKGQGISYEQYF
- | TRBJ2-3 | TRBV6-1 | TRBD1 | TGTGCCAGCAGGGAATACCCCGGGACAGGGAGTGATACGCAGTATTTT | CASREYPGTGSDTQYF
few | TRBJ2-1 | TRBV7-2 | - | TGTGCCAGCAGCTCGACAGGGTGGGAGCGGGCCGAGCAGTTCTTC | CASSSTGWERAEQFF